This TCR beta chain derives from a study of T cell responses to AZD1222 COVID-19 vaccine (dated by TCRdb to the early 2020s). Context from the whole study: A total of just over 230 trial participants underwent TCR sequencing, of whom around 210 had received two doses of AZD1222 and roughly 26 had received two doses of the MenACWY control vaccine. Trial participants were enrolled into age subgroups of 18-55, 56-69 and 70-plus years, which contained 148, 28 and 57 TCR-sequenced participants, respectively.

This clone appeared a single time. The antigen this receptor binds is unknown. Base qualities were left out, and no much larger clone turns up one base away. The CDR3 regions of human TCRbeta chains were subjected to immunosequencing. In the authors' own workflow: TCRs in the repertoires were compared against a reference library of SARS-CoV-2-specific TCRs that had been generated with the MIRA antigen-specificity platform. Breadth meant the fraction of unique TCRs that were SARS-CoV-2-associated, whereas depth meant the fraction of total T cells that were SARS-CoV-2-associated. Each spike-specific TCR was assigned to its reactive spike region and to a CD4 or CD8 class using the MIRA data. Log10-transformed breadth and depth values were compared by one-way ANOVA with Sidak's multiple comparisons tests. TCRdb retrieved this table from immuneACCESS and kept in-frame rearrangements only. Not all clones are present; in checked studies, unresolved V genes account for under half, and no reason is known for the remainder. The D gene and trimming were derived from the DNA, and the V and J assignments and clone size from that table. In this sample the table shows more than 120,000 clones, roughly 90% of which occur a single time. The leading ten clones occupy 5.4% of the sample.

The paper's findings and limits, for the study overall: Because no day 14 peak-response samples were available, repertoires were characterized only after the peak T cell response. Reportedly, almost half of the unique spike-specific TCRs recognized epitopes lying outside the regions that are mutated in the B.1.351 and B.1.1.7 variants. Participants were mostly white British and included more females than males, and it was suggested by the authors that clonal diversity may have been underestimated. Only five or six AZD1222 recipients were SARS-CoV-2 seropositive at baseline, limiting conclusions about previously exposed vaccinees. In the small 56-69-year group, the increase in depth fell short of significance, most likely because of low power. A significant rise in spike-specific TCR breadth and depth was observed after two AZD1222 doses relative to day 0 and relative to MenACWY recipients. CD4 TCRs associated with the vaccine covered the entire spike protein, and the dominant responses were in regions 160-218 and 743-854.

Explained via the paper, the time point label denotes: about 28 days (+/-7) after the second vaccine dose. The treatment or condition label of this sample denotes: meningococcal conjugate vaccine given as trial control. Samples from vaccinated people were obtained from the UK trials COV001 and COV002, which included a single-blind randomized controlled phase 2/3 trial of AZD1222 (ChAdOx1 nCoV-19) in healthy adults. Trial participant PBMC samples were collected at day 0 and day 28 after the second dose for TCRbeta chain sequencing. The material sequenced was peripheral blood, taken 28 days after the second dose of the MenACWY control vaccine. The source is an adult who received the MenACWY meningococcal vaccine as a control.

CDR3 protein: CASSLDQRGAFEAFF. The sequenced DNA: TGTGCCAGCAGCTTAGATCAAAGGGGGGCCTTCGAAGCTTTCTTT. The sequence is built from TRBV11-2 and TRBJ1-1; TRBD1 is a possible D gene, resting on 6 matching bases. As encoded in the germline V gene, CDR1 is SGHAT while CDR2 is FQNNGV. The CDR3 measures 15 amino acids from cysteine to phenylalanine. The retained sequence is limited to the CDR3, 45 bases, with the frame set at the first base. V was cut back by 0 bases and J by 8 bases, leaving a gap of 16 bases between them.